A single sample is the source of the 3 T cell receptor beta chains below, sequenced in a study of human T cells and chemical hapten exposure (dated by TCRdb to the early 2020s). Total RNA was isolated from unfractionated whole blood collected in Tempus Blood RNA tubes. Library preparation attached unique molecular identifiers to individual cDNA molecules for quantitative, reproducible TCR counting. TCRdb ran its own pipeline on the public reads, namely fastp trimming at Q25 and MiXCR clone calling, and kept in-frame beta chains. CDR3 protein duplicates are merged, each entry listing the most common genes and DNA. The sample's table covers approximately 90 distinct CDR3 sequences. The specimen was whole blood. Source of these receptors: a human donor who had alopecia or was a healthy volunteer (not recorded which). Some clones in this sample may be carry-over from other donors' samples. This table probably holds off-target reads from a library built for another chain.

CDR3 residues: CSVSSGGPGDEQFF. CDR3 sequence (DNA): TGCAGCGTTAGTAGCGGGGGACCCGGGGATGAGCAGTTCTTC. The chain links TRBV29-1 to TRBJ2-1, with 9 positions matching TRBD2. Unmatched junction bases numbered 10, after V lost 5 bases and J lost 8 bases. CDR3 length: 14 amino acids. Per the germline V gene, CDR1 is SQVTM and CDR2 is ANQGSEA.

The chain is built from TRBV19 and TRBJ2-5; unclear D gene. Germline loops: CDR1 LNHDA, CDR2 SQIVND (reference sequence). The CDR3 contains 15 residues. V was trimmed by 4 bases and J by 3 bases, leaving 15 bases between them. The DNA for the CDR3 is TGTGCCAGTAGTAATCCTGCATTGATGGAAGAGACCCAGTACTTC. As protein: CASSNPALMEETQYF.

The chain is built from TRBV7-2 and TRBJ2-7; 9 bases are shared with TRBD1. Trimming at V came to 3 bases and at J to 3 bases, leaving 12 bases not matched to a gene. Germline V gives CDR1 SGHTA, CDR2 FQGNSA. The CDR3 is made up of 17 amino acids. The CDR3: CASSFSRGDRALYEQYF. The CDR3 DNA sequence: TGTGCCAGCAGCTTTAGCCGGGGGGACAGGGCTCTCTACGAGCAGTACTTC. The full variable domain, its missing parts supplied by reference TRBV7-2 and TRBJ2-7, is GAGVSQSPSNKVTEKGKDVELRCDPISGHTALYWYRQSLGQGLEFLIYFQGNSAPDKSGLPSDRFSAERTGGSVSTLTIQRTQQEDSAVYLCASSFSRGDRALYEQYFGPGTRLTVT.